The clone carrying this TCR beta chain has more than one count but fewer than ten. The germline V gene encodes CDR1 KGHSH and CDR2 LQKENI. V trimming: 5 bases; J trimming: 4 bases; junction bases outside the gene matches: 4. This CDR3 comprises 13 residues. The record originates from a study of blood T cell repertoires in COVID-19. Study overall: Specimens from acute and convalescent COVID-19 originated in the United States, Italy and Spain. T cells, B-cell-depleted T cells, or PBMCs provided the cDNA or gDNA that served as material.

Authors' data handling: How many nucleated cells were present was estimated from reference gene primer amplification. Libraries were prepared by immunoSEQ multiplex PCR; TCRdb keeps only in-frame clonotypes and omits some of them. The V and J calls and the clone size are those of that table, but D and trimming were determined from the DNA. This table holds some 21,000 clones, roughly 75% found once. The J gene is TRBJ1-2, the V gene TRBV18; TRBD1 matches at 7 bases. Sequenced input: peripheral blood. This receptor was identified in a man aged 60-69 years with active COVID-19. This CDR3 is CASSSGTAYGYTF. Here the CDR3 DNA reads TGTGCCAGCTCATCCGGGACAGCCTATGGCTACACCTTC.